Listed below are T cell receptor beta chains from one sample, sequenced in a study of blood T cells in healthy people across ages. TCRdb redid the calling of the 5' RACE reads with MiXCR, one entry per CDR3 protein. This table has fewer than 2,000,000 distinct CDR3 sequences, about 39% appearing once. The sequenced sample consisted of blood. These receptors were taken from a human donor in good health. Both conserved end residues are part of each CDR3. Fields, in order: D gene, V gene, J gene, CDR3 length, CDR3 protein. D genes are given only for firm matches.

D gene: TRBD1
V gene: TRBV7-2
J gene: TRBJ2-7
CDR3 length: 13
CDR3 protein: CASSFRGPYEQYF

D gene: TRBD2
V gene: TRBV25-1
J gene: TRBJ2-1
CDR3 length: 15
CDR3 protein: CARKRSGTIKNEQFF

D gene: .
V gene: TRBV12-3/TRBV12-4
J gene: TRBJ2-3
CDR3 length: 12
CDR3 protein: CASSLRADTRYF

D gene: TRBD2
V gene: TRBV20-1
J gene: .
CDR3 length: 13
CDR3 protein: CSAPTSGLFEQYF

D gene: .
V gene: TRBV20-1
J gene: TRBJ1-2
CDR3 length: 12
CDR3 protein: CSATTSNYGYTF

D gene: .
V gene: TRBV5-1
J gene: .
CDR3 length: 14
CDR3 protein: CASSPMTRDETQYF

D gene: TRBD2
V gene: TRBV7-9
J gene: TRBJ2-5
CDR3 length: 18
CDR3 protein: CASSPGNSGDTLQETQYF

D gene: .
V gene: TRBV2
J gene: TRBJ1-2
CDR3 length: 13
CDR3 protein: CASSLVFPLGYTF

D gene: .
V gene: TRBV21-1
J gene: TRBJ2-6
CDR3 length: 16
CDR3 protein: CASSKGRDSGANVLTF

D gene: TRBD1
V gene: TRBV3-1
J gene: TRBJ1-1
CDR3 length: 17
CDR3 protein: CASSQTRDRVRYGEAFF

D gene: TRBD1
V gene: TRBV6-5
J gene: TRBJ1-2
CDR3 length: 13
CDR3 protein: CASYTGGLYGYTF

D gene: .
V gene: TRBV7-6
J gene: TRBJ2-1
CDR3 length: 18
CDR3 protein: CASSGATTGTRSYNEQFF

D gene: .
V gene: TRBV29-1
J gene: TRBJ1-4
CDR3 length: 17
CDR3 protein: CSVEDLGREWWSEKLFF

D gene: TRBD2
V gene: TRBV7-3
J gene: TRBJ2-3
CDR3 length: 17
CDR3 protein: CASSLQGGGLARDTQYF

D gene: .
V gene: TRBV5-1
J gene: TRBJ1-1
CDR3 length: 14
CDR3 protein: CASSLVSENTEAFF

D gene: TRBD2
V gene: TRBV20-1
J gene: TRBJ2-7
CDR3 length: 14
CDR3 protein: CSAFGGGYSYEQYF

D gene: TRBD2
V gene: TRBV5-1
J gene: TRBJ2-1
CDR3 length: 19
CDR3 protein: CASSLLPAGAPSSYSEQFF

D gene: .
V gene: TRBV24-1
J gene: TRBJ2-1
CDR3 length: 13
CDR3 protein: CATSGKGYNEQFF

D gene: TRBD1
V gene: TRBV3-1
J gene: TRBJ1-1
CDR3 length: 14
CDR3 protein: CASSPSGGHTEAFF

D gene: TRBD1
V gene: TRBV7-2
J gene: TRBJ2-5
CDR3 length: 17
CDR3 protein: CASRGRPGQGIQETQYF

D gene: TRBD2
V gene: TRBV7-2
J gene: TRBJ2-7
CDR3 length: 16
CDR3 protein: CASSPGPSGVTYEQYF

D gene: TRBD1
V gene: TRBV7-9
J gene: TRBJ1-6
CDR3 length: 16
CDR3 protein: CASSLGPGQGSSPLHF

D gene: TRBD2
V gene: TRBV12-3/TRBV12-4
J gene: TRBJ2-1
CDR3 length: 15
CDR3 protein: CASSLISGGLNEQFF

D gene: .
V gene: TRBV20-1
J gene: TRBJ2-7
CDR3 length: 13
CDR3 protein: CSAPSSAFYEQYF

D gene: .
V gene: TRBV28
J gene: TRBJ1-5
CDR3 length: 16
CDR3 protein: CVSSFCGTFSNQPQHF

D gene: TRBD1
V gene: TRBV12-3/TRBV12-4
J gene: TRBJ1-5
CDR3 length: 14
CDR3 protein: CASRQQGANQPQHF

D gene: TRBD1
V gene: TRBV5-1
J gene: TRBJ2-3
CDR3 length: 15
CDR3 protein: CASSLRGQGPDTQYF

D gene: TRBD1
V gene: TRBV2
J gene: TRBJ2-1
CDR3 length: 17
CDR3 protein: CASSTQGAASTYNEQFF

D gene: .
V gene: TRBV7-9
J gene: TRBJ1-4
CDR3 length: 16
CDR3 protein: CASSHYQGSTNEKLFF

D gene: .
V gene: TRBV12-3/TRBV12-4
J gene: TRBJ2-1
CDR3 length: 14
CDR3 protein: CASSLSVANNEQFF

D gene: .
V gene: TRBV7-9
J gene: TRBJ1-3
CDR3 length: 12
CDR3 protein: CASSFIEDTIYF

D gene: .
V gene: TRBV29-1
J gene: TRBJ2-2
CDR3 length: 16
CDR3 protein: CSVEDRFRHSGGELFF

D gene: .
V gene: TRBV7-2
J gene: TRBJ2-3
CDR3 length: 11
CDR3 protein: CASSPVEAQYF

D gene: .
V gene: TRBV5-1
J gene: TRBJ1-2
CDR3 length: 14
CDR3 protein: CASSLVGDVYGYTF